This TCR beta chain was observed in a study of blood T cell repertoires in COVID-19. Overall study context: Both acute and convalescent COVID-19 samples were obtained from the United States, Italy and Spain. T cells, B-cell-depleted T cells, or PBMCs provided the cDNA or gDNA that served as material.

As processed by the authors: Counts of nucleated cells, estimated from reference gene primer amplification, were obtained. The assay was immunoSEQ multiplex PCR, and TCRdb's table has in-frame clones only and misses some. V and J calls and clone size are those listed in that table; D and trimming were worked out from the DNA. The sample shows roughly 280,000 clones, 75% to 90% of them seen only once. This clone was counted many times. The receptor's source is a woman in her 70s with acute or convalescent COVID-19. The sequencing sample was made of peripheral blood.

DNA of the CDR3: TGCGCCAGCAGCTCTGGGTCGGGGAACACTGAAGCTTTCTTT. It is translated as CASSSGSGNTEAFF. The rearrangement links TRBV5-1 to TRBJ1-1, with unresolved D. Trimming pared 3 bases from V and 1 base from J, leaving 10 bases between. CDR1 is SGHRS, CDR2 YFSETQ, per germline. The CDR3 extends over 14 amino acids.